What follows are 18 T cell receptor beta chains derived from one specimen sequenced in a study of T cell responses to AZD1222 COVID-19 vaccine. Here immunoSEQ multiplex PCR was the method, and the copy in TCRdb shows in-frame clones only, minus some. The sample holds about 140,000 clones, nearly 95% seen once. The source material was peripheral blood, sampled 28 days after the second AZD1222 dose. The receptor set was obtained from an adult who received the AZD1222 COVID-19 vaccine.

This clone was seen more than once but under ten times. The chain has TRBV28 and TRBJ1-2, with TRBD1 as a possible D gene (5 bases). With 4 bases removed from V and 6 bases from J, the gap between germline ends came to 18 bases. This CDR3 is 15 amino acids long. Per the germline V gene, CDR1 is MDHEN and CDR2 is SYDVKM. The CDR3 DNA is TGTGCCAGCAGTTCAGTCAGGGCGGCAAGGGATGGCTACACCTTC. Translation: CASSSVRAARDGYTF.

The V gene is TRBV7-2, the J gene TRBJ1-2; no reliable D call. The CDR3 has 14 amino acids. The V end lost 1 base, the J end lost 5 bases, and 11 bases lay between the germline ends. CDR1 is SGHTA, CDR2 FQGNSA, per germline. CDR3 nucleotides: TGTGCCAGCAGCTTAGATTACAGAAGATATGGCTACACCTTC. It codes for CASSLDYRRYGYTF. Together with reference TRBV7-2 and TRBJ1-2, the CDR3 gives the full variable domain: GAGVSQSPSNKVTEKGKDVELRCDPISGHTALYWYRQSLGQGLEFLIYFQGNSAPDKSGLPSDRFSAERTGGSVSTLTIQRTQQEDSAVYLCASSLDYRRYGYTFGSGTRLTVV.

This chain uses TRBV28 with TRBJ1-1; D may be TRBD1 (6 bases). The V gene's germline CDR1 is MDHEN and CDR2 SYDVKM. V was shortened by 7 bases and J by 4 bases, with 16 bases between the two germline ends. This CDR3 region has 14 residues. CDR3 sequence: CASTVGGAPTEAFF. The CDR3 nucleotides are TGTGCCAGCACCGTCGGGGGGGCGCCCACTGAAGCTTTCTTT.

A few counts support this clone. CDR3 bases: TGCGCCAGCAGCTATCGTCGACAGGGAGGGACAGATACGCAGTATTTT. Amino acids: CASSYRRQGGTDTQYF. The V and J genes are TRBV5-1 and TRBJ2-3; D tentatively reads TRBD1 or TRBD2 (7 bases each). Trimming cost V 3 bases and J 3 bases, with 17 bases left between them. The CDR3 length is 16 residues. Germline CDR1 is SGHRS and CDR2 is YFSETQ.

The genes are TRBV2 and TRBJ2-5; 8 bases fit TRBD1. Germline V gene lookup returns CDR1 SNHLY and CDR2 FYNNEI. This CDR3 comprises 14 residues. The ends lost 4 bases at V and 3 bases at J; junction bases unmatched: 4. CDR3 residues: CASSVDRVEETQYF. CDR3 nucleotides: TGTGCCAGCAGTGTGGACAGGGTCGAAGAGACCCAGTACTTC.

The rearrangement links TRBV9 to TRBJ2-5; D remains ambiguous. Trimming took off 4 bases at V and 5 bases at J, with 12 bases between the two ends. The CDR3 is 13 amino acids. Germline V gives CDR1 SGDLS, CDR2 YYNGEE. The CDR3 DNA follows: TGTGCCAGCAGCTTGAGTGGGTGGGAGACCCAGTACTTC. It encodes CASSLSGWETQYF.

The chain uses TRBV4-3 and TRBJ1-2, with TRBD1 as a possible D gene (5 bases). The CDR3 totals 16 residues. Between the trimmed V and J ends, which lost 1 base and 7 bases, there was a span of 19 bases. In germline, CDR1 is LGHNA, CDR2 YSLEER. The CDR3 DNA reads TGCGCCAGCAGCCAAGGAGACCACGGCAGGGAGTCTGGCTACACCTTC. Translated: CASSQGDHGRESGYTF.

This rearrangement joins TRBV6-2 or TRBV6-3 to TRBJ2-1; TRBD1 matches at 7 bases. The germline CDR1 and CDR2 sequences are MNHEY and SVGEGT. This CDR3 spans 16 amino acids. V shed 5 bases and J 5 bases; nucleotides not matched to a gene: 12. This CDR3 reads CASSTSGTDYHNEQFF. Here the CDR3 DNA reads TGTGCCAGCAGTACCTCCGGGACAGACTACCACAATGAGCAGTTCTTC.

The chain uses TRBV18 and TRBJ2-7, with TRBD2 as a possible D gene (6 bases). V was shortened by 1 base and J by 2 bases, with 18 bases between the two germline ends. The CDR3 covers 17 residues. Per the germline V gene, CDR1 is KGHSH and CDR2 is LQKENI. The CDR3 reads CASSPLPGGRLTYEQYF. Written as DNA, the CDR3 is TGTGCCAGCTCACCACTACCTGGAGGGAGACTCACCTACGAGCAGTACTTC.

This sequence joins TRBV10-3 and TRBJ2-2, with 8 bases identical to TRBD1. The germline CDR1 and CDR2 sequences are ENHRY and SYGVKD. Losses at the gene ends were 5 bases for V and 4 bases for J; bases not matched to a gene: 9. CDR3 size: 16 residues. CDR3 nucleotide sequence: TGTGCCATCAGTTCCCAGGGGGCGGGGAGCACCGGGGAGCTGTTTTTT. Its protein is CAISSQGAGSTGELFF.

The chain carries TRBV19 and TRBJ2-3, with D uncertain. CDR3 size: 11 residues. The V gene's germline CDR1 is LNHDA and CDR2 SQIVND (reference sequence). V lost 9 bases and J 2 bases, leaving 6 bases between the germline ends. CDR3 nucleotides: TGTGCCAGCCAAAACACAGATACGCAGTATTTT. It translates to CASQNTDTQYF.

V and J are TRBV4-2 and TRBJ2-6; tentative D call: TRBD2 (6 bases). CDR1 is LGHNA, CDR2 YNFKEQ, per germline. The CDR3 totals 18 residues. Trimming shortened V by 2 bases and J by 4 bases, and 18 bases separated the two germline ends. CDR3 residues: CASSQNPNWEAGANVLTF. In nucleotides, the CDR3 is TGTGCCAGCAGCCAAAATCCTAATTGGGAGGCCGGGGCCAACGTCCTGACTTTC.

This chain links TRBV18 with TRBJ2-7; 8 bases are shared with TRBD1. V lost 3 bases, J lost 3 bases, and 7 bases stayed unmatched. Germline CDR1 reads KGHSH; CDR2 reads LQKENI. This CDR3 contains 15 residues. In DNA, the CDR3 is TGTGCCAGCTCACCCCCGGGACAGGTTGTCTACGAGCAGTACTTC. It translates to CASSPPGQVVYEQYF.

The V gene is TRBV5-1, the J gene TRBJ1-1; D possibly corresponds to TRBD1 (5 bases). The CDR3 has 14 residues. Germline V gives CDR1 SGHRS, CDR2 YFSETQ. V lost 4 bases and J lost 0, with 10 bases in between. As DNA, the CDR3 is TGCGCCAGCAGCCCCGGGACTTTGAACACTGAAGCTTTCTTT. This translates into CASSPGTLNTEAFF.

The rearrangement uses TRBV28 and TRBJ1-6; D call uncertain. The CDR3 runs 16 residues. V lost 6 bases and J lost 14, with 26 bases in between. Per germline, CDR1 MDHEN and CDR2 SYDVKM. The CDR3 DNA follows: TGTGCCAGCAGCGGATACGGAGAGCTCCTATATTTATCCCTCCACTTT. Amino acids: CASSGYGELLYLSLHF.

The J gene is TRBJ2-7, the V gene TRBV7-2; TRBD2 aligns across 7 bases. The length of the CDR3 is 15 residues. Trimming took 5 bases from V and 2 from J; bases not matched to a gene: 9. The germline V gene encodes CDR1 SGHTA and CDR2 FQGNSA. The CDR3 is CASSATRAGAYEQYF. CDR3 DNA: TGTGCCAGCAGCGCAACGCGGGCGGGGGCCTACGAGCAGTACTTC.

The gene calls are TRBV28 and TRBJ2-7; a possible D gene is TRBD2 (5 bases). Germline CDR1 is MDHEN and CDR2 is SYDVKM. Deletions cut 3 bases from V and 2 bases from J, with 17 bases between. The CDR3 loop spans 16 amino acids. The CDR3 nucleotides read TGTGCCAGCAGTTTTCGTCCGGGGAGCGTACCCTACGAGCAGTACTTC. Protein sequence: CASSFRPGSVPYEQYF. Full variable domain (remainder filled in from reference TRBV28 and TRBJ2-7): DVKVTQSSRYLVKRTGEKVFLECVQDMDHENMFWYRQDPGLGLRLIYFSYDVKMKEKGDIPEGYSVSREKKERFSLILESASTNQTSMYLCASSFRPGSVPYEQYFGPGTRLTVT.

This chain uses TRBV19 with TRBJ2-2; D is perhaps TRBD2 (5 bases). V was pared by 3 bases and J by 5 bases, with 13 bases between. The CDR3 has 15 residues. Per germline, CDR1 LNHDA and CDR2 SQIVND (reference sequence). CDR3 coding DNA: TGTGCCAGTAGTATGGCAGGAGGTCGGACCGGGGAGCTGTTTTTT. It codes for CASSMAGGRTGELFF.